This T cell receptor (beta chain) was documented in a study of T cells in Graves' hyperthyroidism and ophthalmopathy. TCR beta CDR3 regions were amplified from RNA. RT-PCR in the first round (using the HTBI primer set) targeted the TCR CDR3. TCRdb reprocessed the multiplex PCR reads with MiXCR, giving one entry per CDR3 protein. The repertoire holds some 400,000 distinct CDR3 sequences, with roughly 13% as singletons. This CDR3 region has 16 residues. The ends lost 10 bases at V and 0 bases at J; junction bases unmatched: 12. Germline V CDR1 and CDR2: MNHNS, SASEGT. This clonotype has just a few counts.

The sequence derives from a young man with Graves' hyperthyroidism that later progressed to Graves' ophthalmopathy. Material for sequencing was blood. V is TRBV6-1 and J is TRBJ1-5, with 7 nucleotides matching TRBD1. CDR3 bases: TGTGCCATCGAACAGGGGACGGTTTATAGCAATCAGCCCCAGCATTTT. The encoded protein is CAIEQGTVYSNQPQHF.